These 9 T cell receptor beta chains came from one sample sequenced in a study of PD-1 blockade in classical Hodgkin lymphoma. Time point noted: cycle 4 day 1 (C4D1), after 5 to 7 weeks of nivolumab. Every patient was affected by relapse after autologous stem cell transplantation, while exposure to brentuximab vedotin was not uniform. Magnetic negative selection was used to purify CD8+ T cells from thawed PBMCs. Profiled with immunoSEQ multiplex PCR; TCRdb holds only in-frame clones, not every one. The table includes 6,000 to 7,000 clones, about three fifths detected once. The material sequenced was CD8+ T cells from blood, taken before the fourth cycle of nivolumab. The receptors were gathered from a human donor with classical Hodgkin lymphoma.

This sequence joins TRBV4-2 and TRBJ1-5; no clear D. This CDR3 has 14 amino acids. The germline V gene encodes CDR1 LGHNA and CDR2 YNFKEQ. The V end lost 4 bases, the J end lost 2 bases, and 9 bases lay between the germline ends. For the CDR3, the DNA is TGTGCCAGCAGCCCGGGCGGGGGCAATCAGCCCCAGCATTTT. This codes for CASSPGGGNQPQHF.

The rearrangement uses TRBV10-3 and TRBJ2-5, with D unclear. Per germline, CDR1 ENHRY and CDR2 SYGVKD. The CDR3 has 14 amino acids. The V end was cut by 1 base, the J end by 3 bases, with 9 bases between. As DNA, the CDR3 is TGTGCCATCAGTGAGTTAGGGCCGGAAGAGACCCAGTACTTC. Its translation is CAISELGPEETQYF.

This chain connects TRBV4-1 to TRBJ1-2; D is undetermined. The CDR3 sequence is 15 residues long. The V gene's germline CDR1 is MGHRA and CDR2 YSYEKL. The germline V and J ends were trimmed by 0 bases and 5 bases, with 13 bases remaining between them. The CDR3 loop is CASSQDWGPGYGYTF. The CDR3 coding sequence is TGCGCCAGCAGCCAAGATTGGGGTCCCGGGTATGGCTACACCTTC.

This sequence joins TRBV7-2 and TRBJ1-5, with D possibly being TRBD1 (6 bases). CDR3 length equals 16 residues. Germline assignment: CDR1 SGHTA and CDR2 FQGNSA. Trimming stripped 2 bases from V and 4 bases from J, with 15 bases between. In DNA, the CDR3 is TGTGCCAGCAGCTTACCGGGGGGCTTGAGGAATCAGCCCCAGCATTTT. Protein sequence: CASSLPGGLRNQPQHF.

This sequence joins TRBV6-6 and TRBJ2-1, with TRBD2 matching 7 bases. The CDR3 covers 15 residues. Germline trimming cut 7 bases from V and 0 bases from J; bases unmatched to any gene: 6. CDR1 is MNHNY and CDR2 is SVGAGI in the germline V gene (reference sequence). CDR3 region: CASTGPSGSYNEQFF. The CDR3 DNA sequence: TGTGCCAGCACCGGGCCTAGCGGCTCCTACAATGAGCAGTTCTTC.

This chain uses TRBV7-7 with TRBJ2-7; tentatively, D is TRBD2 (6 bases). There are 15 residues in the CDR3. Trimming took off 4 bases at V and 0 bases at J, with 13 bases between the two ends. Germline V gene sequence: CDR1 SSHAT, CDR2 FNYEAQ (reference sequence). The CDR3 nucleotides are TGTGCCAGCAGCTCCGGGCTTAGCGGCTCCTACGAGCAGTACTTC. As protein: CASSSGLSGSYEQYF.

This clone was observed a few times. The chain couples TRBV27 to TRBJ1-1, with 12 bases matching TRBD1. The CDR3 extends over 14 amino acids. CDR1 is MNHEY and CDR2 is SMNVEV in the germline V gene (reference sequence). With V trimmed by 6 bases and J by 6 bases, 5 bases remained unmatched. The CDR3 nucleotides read TGTGCCAGCAGGCCGGGACAGGGGGCTGCTGAAGCTTTCTTT. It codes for CASRPGQGAAEAFF.

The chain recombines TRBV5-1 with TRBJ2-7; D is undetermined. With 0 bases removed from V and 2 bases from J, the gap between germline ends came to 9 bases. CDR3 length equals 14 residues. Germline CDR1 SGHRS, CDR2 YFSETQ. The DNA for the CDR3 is TGCGCCAGCAGCTTGGAAACCAGGACCTACGAGCAGTACTTC. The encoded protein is CASSLETRTYEQYF.

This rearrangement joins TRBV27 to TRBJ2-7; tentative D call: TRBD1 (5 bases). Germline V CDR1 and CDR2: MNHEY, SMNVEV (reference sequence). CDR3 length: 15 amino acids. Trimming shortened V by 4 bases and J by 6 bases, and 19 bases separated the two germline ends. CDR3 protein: CASSSQVPYPSEQYF. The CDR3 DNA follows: TGTGCCAGCAGTTCACAGGTTCCCTATCCCAGCGAGCAGTACTTC.